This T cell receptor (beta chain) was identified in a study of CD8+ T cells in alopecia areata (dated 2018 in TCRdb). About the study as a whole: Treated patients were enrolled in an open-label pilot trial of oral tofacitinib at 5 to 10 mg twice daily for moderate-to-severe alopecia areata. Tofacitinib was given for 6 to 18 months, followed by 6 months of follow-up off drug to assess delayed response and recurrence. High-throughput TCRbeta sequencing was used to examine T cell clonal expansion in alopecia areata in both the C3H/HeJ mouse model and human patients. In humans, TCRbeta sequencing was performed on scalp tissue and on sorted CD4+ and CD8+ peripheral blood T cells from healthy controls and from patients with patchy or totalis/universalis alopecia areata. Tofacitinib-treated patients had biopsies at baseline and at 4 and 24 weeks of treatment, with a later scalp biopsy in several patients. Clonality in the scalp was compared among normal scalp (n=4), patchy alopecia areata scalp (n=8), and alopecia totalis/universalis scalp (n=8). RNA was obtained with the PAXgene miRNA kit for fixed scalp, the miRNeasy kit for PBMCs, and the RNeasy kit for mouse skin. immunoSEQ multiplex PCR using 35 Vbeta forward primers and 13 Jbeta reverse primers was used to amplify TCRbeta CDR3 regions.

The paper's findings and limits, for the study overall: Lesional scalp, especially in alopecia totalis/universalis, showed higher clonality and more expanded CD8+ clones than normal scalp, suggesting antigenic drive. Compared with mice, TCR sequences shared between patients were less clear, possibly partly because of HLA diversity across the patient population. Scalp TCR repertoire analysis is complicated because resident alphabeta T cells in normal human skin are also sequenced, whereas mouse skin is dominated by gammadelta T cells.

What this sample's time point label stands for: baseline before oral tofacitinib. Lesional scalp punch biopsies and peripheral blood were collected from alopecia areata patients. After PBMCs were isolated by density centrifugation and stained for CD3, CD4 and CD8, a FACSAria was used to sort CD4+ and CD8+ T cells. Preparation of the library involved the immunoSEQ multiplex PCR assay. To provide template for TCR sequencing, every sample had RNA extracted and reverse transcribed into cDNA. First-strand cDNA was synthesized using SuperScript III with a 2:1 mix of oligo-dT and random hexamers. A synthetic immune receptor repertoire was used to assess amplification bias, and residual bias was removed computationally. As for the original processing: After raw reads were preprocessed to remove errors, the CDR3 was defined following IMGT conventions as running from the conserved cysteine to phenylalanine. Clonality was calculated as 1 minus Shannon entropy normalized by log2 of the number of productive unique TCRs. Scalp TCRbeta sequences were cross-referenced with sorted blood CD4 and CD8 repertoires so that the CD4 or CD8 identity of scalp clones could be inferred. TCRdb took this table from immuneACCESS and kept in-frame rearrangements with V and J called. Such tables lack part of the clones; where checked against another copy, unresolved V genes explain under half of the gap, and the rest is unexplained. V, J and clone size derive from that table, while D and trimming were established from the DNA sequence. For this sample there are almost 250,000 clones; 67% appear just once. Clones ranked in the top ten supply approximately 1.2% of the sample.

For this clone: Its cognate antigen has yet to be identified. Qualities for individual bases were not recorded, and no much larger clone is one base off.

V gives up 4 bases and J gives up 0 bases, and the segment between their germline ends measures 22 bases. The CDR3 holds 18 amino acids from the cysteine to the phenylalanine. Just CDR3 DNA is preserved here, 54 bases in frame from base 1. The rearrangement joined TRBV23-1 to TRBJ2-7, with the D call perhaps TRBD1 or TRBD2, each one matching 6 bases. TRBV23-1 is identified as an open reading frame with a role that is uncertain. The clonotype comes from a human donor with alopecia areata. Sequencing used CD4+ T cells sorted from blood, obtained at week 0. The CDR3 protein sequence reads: CASSLPQWRDTCSYEQYF. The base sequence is TGCGCCAGCAGTCTCCCGCAATGGCGGGACACTTGCTCCTACGAGCAGTACTTC.